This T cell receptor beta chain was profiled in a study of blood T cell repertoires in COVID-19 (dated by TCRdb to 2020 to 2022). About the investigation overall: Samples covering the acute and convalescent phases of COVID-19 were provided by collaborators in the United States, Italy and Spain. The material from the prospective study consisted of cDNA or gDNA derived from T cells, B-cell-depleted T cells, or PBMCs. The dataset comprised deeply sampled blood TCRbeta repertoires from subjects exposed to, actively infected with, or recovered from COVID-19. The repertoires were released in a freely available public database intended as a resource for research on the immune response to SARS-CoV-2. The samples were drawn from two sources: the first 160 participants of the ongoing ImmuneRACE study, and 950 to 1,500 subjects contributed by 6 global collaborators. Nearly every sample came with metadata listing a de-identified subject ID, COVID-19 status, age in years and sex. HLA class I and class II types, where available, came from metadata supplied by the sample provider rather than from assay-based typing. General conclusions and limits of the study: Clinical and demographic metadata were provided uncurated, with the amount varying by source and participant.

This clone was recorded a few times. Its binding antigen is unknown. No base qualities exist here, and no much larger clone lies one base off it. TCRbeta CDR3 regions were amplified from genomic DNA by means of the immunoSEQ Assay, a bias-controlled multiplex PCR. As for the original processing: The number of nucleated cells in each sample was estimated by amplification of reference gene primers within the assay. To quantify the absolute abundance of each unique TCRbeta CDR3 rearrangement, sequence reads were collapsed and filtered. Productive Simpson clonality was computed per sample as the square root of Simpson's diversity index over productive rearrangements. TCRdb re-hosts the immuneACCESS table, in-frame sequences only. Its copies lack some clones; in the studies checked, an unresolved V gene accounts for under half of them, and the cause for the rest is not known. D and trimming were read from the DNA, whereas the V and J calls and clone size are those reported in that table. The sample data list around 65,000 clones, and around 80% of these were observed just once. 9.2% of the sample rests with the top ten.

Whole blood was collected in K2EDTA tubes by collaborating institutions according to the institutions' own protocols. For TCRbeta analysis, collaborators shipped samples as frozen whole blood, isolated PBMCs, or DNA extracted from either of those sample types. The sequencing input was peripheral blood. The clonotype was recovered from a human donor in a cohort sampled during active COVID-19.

The DNA is TGTGCCAGCAGATATGGGGCGAGGACTGAAGCTTTCTTT. It specifies CASRYGARTEAFF. Recombination connected TRBV12-3 or TRBV12-4 to TRBJ1-1; possibly the D gene is TRBD1, per 5 matching bases. From the cysteine through the phenylalanine, the CDR3 covers 13 amino acids. Only CDR3 DNA remains: 39 bases, in frame from the first base. V is reduced by 6 bases and J by 5 bases, leaving a spacing of 13 bases between them.